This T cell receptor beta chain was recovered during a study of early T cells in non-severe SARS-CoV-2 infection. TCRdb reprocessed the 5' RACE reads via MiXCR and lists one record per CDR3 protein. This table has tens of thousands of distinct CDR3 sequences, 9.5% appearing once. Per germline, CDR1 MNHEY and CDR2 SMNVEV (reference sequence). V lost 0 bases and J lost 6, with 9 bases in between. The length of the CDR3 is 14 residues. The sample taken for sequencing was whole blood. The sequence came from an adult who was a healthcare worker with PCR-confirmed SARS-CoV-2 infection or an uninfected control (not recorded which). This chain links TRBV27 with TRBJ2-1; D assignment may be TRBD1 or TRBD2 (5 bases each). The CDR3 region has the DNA TGTGCCAGCAGTTTATCGAGGGGTCCCAATGAGCAGTTCTTC. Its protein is CASSLSRGPNEQFF.